These T cell receptor beta chains were read from a single sample in a study of spatial heterogeneity in lung cancer. TCRdb reanalysed the 5' RACE reads using MiXCR and keeps one entry per CDR3 protein. The sample lists approximately 100,000 distinct CDR3 sequences, roughly 19% occurring once. The starting material was PBMCs, obtained at follow-up. These receptor sequences come from a male donor with early-stage non-small cell lung cancer. Each CDR3 is given with its conserved first and last residue. The order of the fields is D gene, CDR3 length, V gene, clone size, J gene, CDR3 protein, CDR3 DNA. The D gene is left open where the match is weak. Not every row has a clone size; where given, it reads once, few, many or a size class.

NA	13	TRBV3-1	few	TRBJ1-4	CASSQGGTLKLFF	TGTGCCAGCAGCCAAGGTGGGACGTTAAAACTGTTTTTT
NA	12	TRBV12-3/TRBV12-4	NA	TRBJ2-3	CASSIFVDTQYF	TGTGCCAGCAGTATATTTGTAGATACGCAGTATTTT
NA	16	TRBV3-1	many	TRBJ1-1	CASSRHLSGGGTEAFF	TGTGCCAGCAGCCGTCATCTTTCAGGTGGCGGCACTGAAGCTTTCTTT
TRBD1	15	TRBV15	few	TRBJ2-1	CATSRGGQGYNEQFF	TGTGCCACCAGCAGAGGGGGACAGGGCTACAATGAGCAGTTCTTC
NA	13	TRBV7-2	NA	TRBJ2-3	CASSGRVSDTQYF	TGTGCCAGCAGTGGACGGGTTTCAGATACGCAGTATTTT
NA	12	TRBV10-3	NA	TRBJ2-1	CAISDRANEQFF	TGTGCCATCAGTGACAGGGCGAATGAGCAGTTCTTC
TRBD1	16	TRBV12-3/TRBV12-4	NA	TRBJ1-4	CASSFETGATNEELFF	TGTGCCAGCAGTTTTGAGACAGGGGCAACTAATGAAGAACTGTTTTTT
TRBD2	16	TRBV20-1	medium-sized	TRBJ2-3	CSAGLGAGGITDTQYF	TGCAGTGCCGGCCTGGGCGCGGGGGGGATCACAGATACGCAGTATTTT
TRBD1	17	TRBV2	NA	TRBJ2-3	CASIDGQVGASTDTQYF	TGTGCCAGCATAGACGGACAGGTTGGGGCCAGCACAGATACGCAGTATTTT
NA	13	TRBV4-1	few	TRBJ1-4	CASSQNRVEKLFF	TGCGCCAGCAGCCAAAACAGGGTTGAAAAACTGTTTTTT
NA	16	TRBV7-8	NA	TRBJ1-5	CASSLALGNSNQPQHF	TGTGCCAGCAGCTTAGCCCTCGGAAATAGCAATCAGCCCCAGCATTTT
NA	15	TRBV5-1	NA	TRBJ2-5	CASSAMTTGIETQYF	TGCGCCAGCAGCGCGATGACTACCGGAATAGAGACCCAGTACTTC
NA	14	TRBV24-1	once	TRBJ2-1	CATSEPETTMRQFF	TGTGCCACCAGTGAACCGGAGACGACAATGAGGCAGTTCTTC
TRBD2	14	TRBV7-2	few	TRBJ2-5	CASRAGTTPETQYF	TGTGCCAGCAGGGCCGGGACTACTCCAGAGACCCAGTACTTC
NA	12	TRBV20-1	few	TRBJ2-7	CSARDNTYEQYF	TGCAGTGCTAGAGATAATACCTACGAGCAGTACTTC
NA	14	TRBV7-9	NA	TRBJ2-7	CASSLAGLAHEQYF	TGTGCCAGCAGCTTAGCGGGTCTAGCCCACGAGCAGTACTTC
TRBD1	15	TRBV9	few	TRBJ1-2	CASSVGQGASYGYTF	TGTGCCAGCAGCGTCGGACAGGGGGCATCCTATGGCTACACCTTC
NA	14	TRBV20-1	NA	TRBJ1-4	CSAPRAGGGEKLFF	TGCAGTGCCCCCCGTGCGGGGGGCGGTGAAAAACTGTTTTTT
NA	15	TRBV7-9	NA	TRBJ1-6	CASTTGITYNSPLHF	TGTGCCAGCACTACAGGGATAACCTATAATTCACCCCTCCACTTT
NA	12	TRBV20-1	NA	TRBJ2-3	CSAPFPTDTQYF	TGCAGTGCCCCGTTCCCCACAGATACGCAGTATTTT
NA	14	TRBV5-6	NA	TRBJ1-1	CASSFGRFSTEAFF	TGTGCCAGCAGCTTCGGCCGGTTTTCCACTGAAGCTTTCTTT
TRBD2	19	TRBV10-2	many	TRBJ2-1	CASSESNFGTSGSRNEQFF	TGCGCCAGCAGTGAGTCAAACTTCGGGACTAGCGGGAGTCGGAATGAGCAGTTCTTC
NA	16	TRBV24-1	few	TRBJ2-2	CATSLSGTVNTGELFF	TGTGCCACCAGTTTATCCGGGACGGTGAACACCGGGGAGCTGTTTTTT
NA	15	TRBV6-5	NA	TRBJ2-3	CASSAREPSTDTQYF	TGTGCCAGCAGTGCACGGGAGCCCAGCACAGATACGCAGTATTTT
NA	15	TRBV7-8	NA	TRBJ1-5	CASSIQQGSNQPQHF	TGTGCCAGCAGCATTCAACAGGGAAGCAATCAGCCCCAGCATTTT
NA	14	TRBV12-3/TRBV12-4	NA	TRBJ1-5	CASTFDHGNQPQHF	TGTGCCAGCACTTTTGACCACGGCAATCAGCCCCAGCATTTT
TRBD2	16	TRBV7-3	few	TRBJ2-1	CASSLTLTSVNNEQFF	TGTGCCAGCAGCTTAACACTAACTAGCGTAAACAATGAGCAGTTCTTC
TRBD1	13	TRBV20-1	many	TRBJ1-5	CSAPGGNNQPQHF	TGCAGTGCTCCAGGGGGAAACAATCAGCCCCAGCATTTT